This TCR beta chain emerged from a study of radiotherapy plus CTLA-4 blockade in lung cancer (dated by TCRdb to the late 2010s). Turning to the overall study: Among enrolled patients, roughly 20% had an objective response and about 30% reached disease control.

V loses 2 bases of germline sequence and J loses 2 bases, and the interval between the two ends is 7 bases. The CDR3, from cysteine to phenylalanine, totals 14 residues. The read is trimmed to its CDR3 DNA, 42 bases read in frame from base 1. CDR1 KGHSH and CDR2 LQKENI are derived from the germline V gene. Broad study findings and their caveats: After treatment with radiotherapy and ipilimumab, TCR clones that came from tumors expanded in the peripheral blood. The strongest predictors of response were reported to be early dynamic shifts in blood T cell clones along with a rise in serum interferon-beta following radiation.

The protocol used for the library was the immunoSEQ multiplex PCR assay. Held by TCRdb, this immuneACCESS table contains in-frame sequences only and omits some clones. Under half of the omission traces to an unresolved V gene where checked; the cause of the rest is unknown. For this sample there are some 67,000 clones; approximately 79% appear just once. The top ten clonotypes cover about a sixth of the sample. In this study, focal radiation therapy paired with CTLA-4 blockade (ipilimumab) was tested in patients who had chemo-refractory metastatic non-small-cell lung cancer. On this clone: This receptor's antigen is unknown. No quality values exist for individual bases; no much larger clone is one base distant.

The clonotype originates from a human donor with non-small cell lung cancer whose response to radiotherapy plus ipilimumab could not be evaluated. Some clones in this sample may be carry-over from other donors' samples. The specimen was peripheral blood, collected from a patient treated with radiotherapy plus ipilimumab. The chain employs TRBV18 and TRBJ1-5, with a tentative D gene TRBD1 over 5 matching bases. The nucleotide sequence is TGTGCCAGCTCACCAGTAGGGGGCAATCAGCCCCAGCATTTT. This codes for CASSPVGGNQPQHF.